This TCR beta chain is from a study of CD8 T cells in ankylosing spondylitis. Study observations and caveats: Matched ankylosing spondylitis synovial fluid reportedly showed significant enrichment of disease-linked clones. Before this, some motif variants had been reported in reactive arthritis synovial fluid and blood. Within peripheral blood, clones linked to disease were CD8+ and relatively rare. Characteristic of ankylosing spondylitis blood, it appeared, was a TCR beta motif comprising eight highly homologous variants.

TCRdb passed the 5' RACE reads through MiXCR, listing each CDR3 protein once. The sample lists around 220,000 distinct CDR3 sequences, roughly 10% seen once, with 21% in the top ten. The CDR3 contains 14 residues. The V segment lost 3 bases and the J segment 4 bases; nucleotides outside the gene matches: 3. The germline CDR1 and CDR2 sequences are MNHNS and SASEGT. In its sample, this clonotype was seen many times. Its target is unknown. The V call is TRBV6-1, the J call TRBJ2-5; 9 bases line up with TRBD2. This receptor was identified in a male donor with ankylosing spondylitis or in good health (not recorded which). The sequenced sample was blood, either unsorted or a sorted T cell fraction (not recorded which). In nucleotides, the CDR3 is TGTGCCAGCAGTGAGAGCGGGGGGCCAGAGACCCAGTACTTC. It encodes CASSESGGPETQYF.